Listed below are T cell receptor beta chains from one sample, sequenced in a study of blood T cell repertoires in COVID-19. Method: immunoSEQ multiplex PCR; TCRdb's copy keeps in-frame clones and lacks some. Of over 150,000 clones listed, roughly four fifths are singletons. Sequencing input: PBMCs or T cells enriched from blood (not recorded which). The receptors come from a middle-aged man who had recovered from COVID-19. The conserved cysteine and the conserved F or W are not part of the CDR3 here. A D gene is named only where the DNA matches it firmly.

d_call: NA; v_call: TRBV2; cdr3_aa: ASSLKGWQPQH
d_call: NA; v_call: TRBV11-2; cdr3_aa: ASSRGGMDTEAF
d_call: NA; v_call: TRBV14; cdr3_aa: ASSHYREEAF
d_call: NA; v_call: TRBV5-1; cdr3_aa: ASSLRPRVGNQPQH
d_call: NA; v_call: TRBV21-1; cdr3_aa: ASRVRQNPYGYT
d_call: TRBD1; v_call: TRBV29-1; cdr3_aa: SAGQGTGEQY
d_call: NA; v_call: TRBV5-3; cdr3_aa: ARSLAAEQVPGRQY
d_call: NA; v_call: TRBV5-1; cdr3_aa: ASSTGGTGELF
d_call: NA; v_call: TRBV5-1; cdr3_aa: ASSSSTRFGVRWGYT
d_call: TRBD1; v_call: TRBV4-1; cdr3_aa: ASSQARTGVRNSPLH
d_call: TRBD1; v_call: TRBV5-1; cdr3_aa: ASSIQTGNESPLH
d_call: TRBD1; v_call: TRBV10-3; cdr3_aa: AISESGTGEIHGYT
d_call: TRBD1; v_call: TRBV9; cdr3_aa: ASSSRQGREKLF
d_call: TRBD1; v_call: TRBV5-5; cdr3_aa: ASSQDRDSYT
d_call: TRBD1; v_call: TRBV28; cdr3_aa: ASSQRGRRNGYT
d_call: NA; v_call: TRBV5-6; cdr3_aa: ASSLDRAETQY
d_call: NA; v_call: TRBV5-8; cdr3_aa: ASSYHQGIADEQY
d_call: NA; v_call: TRBV10-3; cdr3_aa: AISESTDHGYT
d_call: TRBD2; v_call: TRBV29-1; cdr3_aa: SVGGTAENLNIQY
d_call: NA; v_call: TRBV15; cdr3_aa: ATSTRTSLNQPQH
d_call: TRBD2; v_call: TRBV19; cdr3_aa: ASISGPWNTGELF
d_call: TRBD1; v_call: TRBV18; cdr3_aa: ASSPGQGRGDTEAF
d_call: TRBD2; v_call: TRBV9; cdr3_aa: ASSPRGGAISYEQY
d_call: NA; v_call: TRBV30; cdr3_aa: AWRTPFGYEQY
d_call: NA; v_call: TRBV3-1/TRBV3-2; cdr3_aa: ASSLHRDSGNTIY
d_call: TRBD2; v_call: TRBV7-8; cdr3_aa: ASSFRLAGGNTGELF
d_call: TRBD1; v_call: TRBV13; cdr3_aa: ASSQGQGKNTEAF
d_call: TRBD1; v_call: TRBV11-1; cdr3_aa: ASSKHGQVNTEAF
d_call: TRBD1; v_call: TRBV7-8; cdr3_aa: ASSIRGDTEAF
d_call: TRBD1; v_call: TRBV15; cdr3_aa: ATSRGTGGTSNQPQH
d_call: NA; v_call: TRBV3-1/TRBV3-2; cdr3_aa: ASSQARTVQETQY
d_call: NA; v_call: TRBV11-2; cdr3_aa: ASSLLTRKAQDTQY
d_call: NA; v_call: TRBV7-9; cdr3_aa: ASSPREAGELF